This T cell receptor beta chain was documented in a study of memory CD4+ T cells and cytomegalovirus serostatus. Study outcomes and limitations: Each of approximately 73 CMV-associated TCRbeta sequences occurred in one to five individuals. The CMV-associated TCR signature appears largely within the CD4+ memory repertoire.

In the source study's methods: After removing out-of-frame reads, around 2,100,000 distinct TCRbeta sequences remained. TCRdb's table, derived via immunoSEQ multiplex PCR, lists solely in-frame clones and lacks some. The DNA gave D and trimming, while V, J and clone size come from that table. The sample carries 48,000 or so clones, around 78% recorded once. Single viable CD3+CD4+CD8-CD45RO+ cells were sorted as the memory CD4+ T cells. Donors' CMV status reflects serum IgG against pp150, pp28, p38, p52. This clone has a single count. Antigen: not known. The junction departs from germline at one end; a sequencing error may be responsible. Germline CDR1 and CDR2: MNHNS and SASEGT. This CDR3 comprises 13 residues.

Sequenced sample: memory CD4+ T cells from blood. The chain uses TRBV6-1 and TRBJ1-2, with D tentatively TRBD1 (6 bases). The receptor was derived from an adult in good health and CMV-seronegative. As DNA, the CDR3 is TGTGCCAGCAGCGAAGAAAACAGGGAGCCCTACACCTTC. Translated, it gives CASSEENREPYTF.